These 15 T cell receptor beta chains came from one sample sequenced in a study of CD8+ T cells in alopecia areata. Cells that came from pooled cutaneous lymph nodes were sorted using CD4, CD8alpha, NKG2D, NKG2ACE and other markers. Once RNA had been extracted, it was reverse transcribed into cDNA to act as the sequencing template. Libraries were prepared by immunoSEQ multiplex PCR; TCRdb keeps only in-frame clonotypes and omits some of them. The sample contains about 270,000 clones, none of them singletons. Material: CD4+ T cells sorted from a lymph node. The receptors come from a C3H/HeJ mouse with alopecia areata. The strain's MHC: H2-k.

In its sample, this clone was seen a few times. These gene names are mouse names. This sample includes further DNA sequences coding for the same CDR3. The CDR3 is CASSGTAYEQYF. The CDR3 DNA, read in part, is TGTGCCAGCAGTGGGACAGCTTAT. The V and J genes are TRBV13-1 and TRBJ2-7, with D possibly TRBD1 on 6 matching bases. Read coverage stops 4 residues before the CDR3 terminus; the germline J gene supplies the remainder. Per the germline V gene, CDR1 is NSHNY and CDR2 is SYGAGN. This CDR3 is built from 12 residues.

A few counts support this clone. The listed genes are named as in mouse. The read ends 4 residues shy of where the CDR3 ends; the end is completed using the germline J gene. J is TRBJ2-1 and V is TRBV13-1; TRBD2 is a possible D gene (6 bases). V was trimmed by 0 bases and J by 2 bases, leaving 12 bases between them. The germline V gene has CDR1 NSHNY and CDR2 SYGAGN. The CDR3 covers 16 residues. The sequenced part of the CDR3 DNA is TGTGCCAGCAGTGATGCCCTGACTGGAGACTATGCT. Its translation: CASSDALTGDYA. The complete CDR3 sequence is CASSDALTGDYAEQFF.

This clone was counted a few times. These gene names are mouse names. The CDR3 end falls 4 residues outside the read, so it is completed with the germline J gene. Different DNA sequences within this sample yield the same CDR3. The rearrangement uses TRBV19 and TRBJ1-2; D call uncertain. Trimming took off 2 bases at V and 1 base at J, with 6 bases between the two ends. The CDR3 loop spans 13 amino acids. Germline V gives CDR1 FNHDT, CDR2 SITEND (reference sequence). The CDR3 reads CASSILGNSDYTF. The CDR3 DNA, read in part, is TGTGCCAGCAGTATTCTGGGAAACTCC.

As for this clone: Mouse names are used for the genes. The sequence runs out 4 residues before the end of the CDR3; the remainder is reconstructed from the germline J gene. The chain recombines TRBV13-1 with TRBJ2-3; 8 bases match TRBD2. This CDR3 comprises 16 residues. V gave up 0 bases and J gave up 0 bases; unmatched junction bases: 3. Germline-derived CDR1 and CDR2 are NSHNY and SYGAGN. CDR3 region: CASSDGWGVSAETLYF. Partial CDR3 DNA: TGTGCCAGCAGTGATGGCTGGGGGGTCAGTGCAGAA.

This clone has just a few counts. The listed genes are named as in mouse. The read gets to within 4 residues of the CDR3 end, and the germline J gene fills in the rest. The chain employs TRBV4 and TRBJ2-2; 7 bases are shared with TRBD2. With V trimmed by 5 bases and J by 1 base, 1 base remained unmatched. This CDR3 is built from 14 residues. Germline CDR1 LGHDT, CDR2 YNNKQL (reference sequence). The CDR3 loop is CASSRLGNTGQLYF. The sequenced part of the CDR3 DNA is TGTGCCAGCAGCCGACTGGGAAACACCGGG.

In regard to this clone: Genes and germline are mouse. Coverage ceases 4 residues before the CDR3 finishes, and the germline J gene fills in the end. The chain recombines TRBV1 with TRBJ2-5; the D gene is possibly TRBD1 (5 bases). The V gene's germline CDR1 is NSQYPW and CDR2 LRSPGD (reference sequence). CDR3 size: 14 residues. V was cut by 4 bases and J by 2 bases, with 10 bases left in between. CDR3 residues: CTCSGRDVQDTQYF. The DNA read from the CDR3 is TGCACCTGCAGTGGCAGGGATGTCCAAGAC. The full variable domain, rest sourced from reference TRBV1 and TRBJ2-5, is VTLLEQNPRWRLVPRGQAVNLRCILKNSQYPWMSWYQQDLQKQLQWLFTLRSPGDKEVKSLPGADYLATRVTDTELRLQVANMSQGRTLYCTCSGRDVQDTQYFGPGTRLLVL.

About this clone: The genes are named according to mouse. The read ends 4 residues before the CDR3 terminus; that terminus is restored from the germline J gene. The chain has TRBV13-2 and TRBJ1-2, with TRBD1 matching 9 bases. The junction had 10 bases not matched to a gene; V was cut back by 2 bases and J by 2 bases. Germline V lookup: CDR1 NNHNN, CDR2 SYGAGS (reference sequence). CDR3 length equals 17 residues. Incomplete CDR3 DNA: TGTGCCAGCGGTGAACAGGGACAGGGTCCCTCGAACTCC. It translates to CASGEQGQGPSNS. The full CDR3 reads CASGEQGQGPSNSDYTF.

This clone came up a few times. Any gene name here is a mouse gene name. The read finishes 4 residues shy of the CDR3 end, and the germline J gene is used to complete it. This rearrangement joins TRBV12-1 to TRBJ1-2; D uncertain. V shed 3 bases and J shed 2 bases, with 6 bases lying between them. Germline V gives CDR1 SGHSN, CDR2 HYEKVE. The length of the CDR3 is 12 residues. CDR3 DNA (partial): TGTGCCAGCTCTTTCAGTAACTCC. It is translated as CASSFSNS. The CDR3 in its entirety is CASSFSNSDYTF.

Remarks on this clone: These gene names are mouse names. The missing CDR3 end, 4 residues past where the read stops, is filled in from the germline J gene. The rearrangement uses TRBV14 and TRBJ2-1; D is possibly TRBD1 (6 bases). CDR1 is SGHDT and CDR2 is FRDEAV in the germline V gene. Deletions cut 1 base from V and 3 bases from J, with 8 bases between. The CDR3 runs 14 residues. The DNA read from the CDR3 is TGTGCCAGCAGTTTCGCCAGGGGCTATGCT. Residues: CASSFARGYA. The whole CDR3 protein is CASSFARGYAEQFF.

This clone occurred a few times. The listed genes are named as in mouse. The read terminates 4 residues ahead of where the CDR3 ends, so the germline J gene completes it. The chain recombines TRBV1 with TRBJ1-1; 8 positions agree with TRBD1. The CDR3 extends over 16 amino acids. From germline, CDR1 is NSQYPW and CDR2 LRSPGD (reference sequence). The V segment lost 1 base and the J segment 0 bases; nucleotides outside the gene matches: 4. The CDR3 bases that were read are TGCACCTGCAGTGCAGCTCCGGGACAGGCAAACACA. This gives the protein CTCSAAPGQANT. The full CDR3 is CTCSAAPGQANTEVFF.

This clone has a handful of counts. Gene names follow the mouse nomenclature. From the germline J gene comes the end of the CDR3, since the read stops 4 residues before it. The rearrangement links TRBV14 to TRBJ2-5; TRBD2 aligns across 9 bases. After removal of 1 base from V and 0 bases from J, the junction contained 3 bases not matched to a gene. Germline assignment: CDR1 SGHDT and CDR2 FRDEAV. The CDR3 sequence is 16 residues long. CDR3 sequence reads: CASSFLGGFNQDTQYF. CDR3 DNA, as far as it was read: TGTGCCAGCAGTTTCCTGGGGGGGTTTAACCAAGAC. Complete variable domain (other parts from reference TRBV14 and TRBJ2-5): EAGVTQSPRYAVLQEGQAVSFWCDPISGHDTLYWYQQPRDQGPQLLVYFRDEAVIDNSQLPSDRFSAVRPKGTNSTLKIQSAKQGDTATYLCASSFLGGFNQDTQYFGPGTRLLVL.

Comment on this clone: Mouse gene names and germline throughout. The DNA ends 4 residues before the CDR3 does, and the rest of the CDR3 is filled in from the germline J gene. The chain couples TRBV13-2 to TRBJ2-1; possibly TRBD2 for D (7 bases). This CDR3 region has 14 residues. The germline V gene encodes CDR1 NNHNN and CDR2 SYGAGS (reference sequence). Trimming shortened V by 6 bases and J by 5 bases, and 15 bases separated the two germline ends. CDR3: CASEDRGANAEQFF. CDR3 bases read: TGTGCCAGCGAGGATAGGGGGGCCAATGCT.

Note on this clone: Gene names follow the mouse nomenclature. The read gets to within 4 residues of the CDR3 end, and the germline J gene fills in the rest. The chain combines TRBV5 with TRBJ2-2, with 9 bases matching TRBD1. This CDR3 has 17 residues. From germline, CDR1 is LGHNA and CDR2 YNLKQL (reference sequence). With 0 bases clipped from V and 2 bases from J, the junction kept 4 bases outside the gene matches. The CDR3 loop reads CASSQDEGTGNTGQLYF. The CDR3 bases that were read are TGTGCCAGCAGCCAAGATGAAGGGACAGGGAACACCGGG.

For this clone: The germline and genes are mouse ones. CDR3 bases read: TGTGCCAGCAGTGATGGGCCAGGGGGGAACTCC. This sequence encodes CASSDGPGGNS. The CDR3 in full is CASSDGPGGNSDYTF. V usage is TRBV13-1 and J usage is TRBJ1-2; 7 nucleotides agree with TRBD1. The CDR3 extends 4 residues past the end of the read, so its final part is completed from the germline J gene. CDR1 NSHNY and CDR2 SYGAGN come from the germline V gene. The trim removed 0 bases at V and 2 bases at J, leaving 4 bases unmatched. The CDR3 runs to 15 residues.

In its sample, this clone was seen many times. Mouse germline and gene names are used. The read stops 4 residues short of the end of the CDR3; the missing end is completed from the germline J gene. The chain carries TRBV1 and TRBJ2-2, with D perhaps TRBD1 (6 bases). V shed 1 base and J shed 0 bases, with 9 bases lying between them. This CDR3 is 16 amino acids long. The germline V gene has CDR1 NSQYPW and CDR2 LRSPGD (reference sequence). The CDR3 region is CTCSAGGQANTGQLYF. CDR3 DNA, as far as it was read: TGCACCTGCAGTGCAGGGGGACAAGCAAACACCGGG. The variable domain in full, with the rest retrieved from reference TRBV1 and TRBJ2-2, is VTLLEQNPRWRLVPRGQAVNLRCILKNSQYPWMSWYQQDLQKQLQWLFTLRSPGDKEVKSLPGADYLATRVTDTELRLQVANMSQGRTLYCTCSAGGQANTGQLYFGEGSKLTVL.